One sample yielded the 30 T cell receptor beta chains listed below, sequenced in a study of T cells in women clearing cervical HPV infection. TCRdb's table, derived via immunoSEQ multiplex PCR, lists solely in-frame clones and lacks some. This sample lists approximately 41,000 clones; its ten largest clones have 7.6%. The sequenced material came from blood buffy coat. These receptors were obtained from a woman aged 18 to 75 with a cervical HPV16 infection that either progressed to CIN3+ or cleared (not recorded which).

Comment on this clone: With the read ending 3 residues before the CDR3 end, the germline J gene is used to fill in that end. The V call is TRBV6-2 or TRBV6-3, the J call TRBJ1-1; D is unresolved. V gave up 6 bases and J gave up 0 bases, with 14 bases separating them. The CDR3 spans 15 residues. The germline V gene encodes CDR1 MNHEY and CDR2 SVGEGT. CDR3 bases read: TGTGCCAGCAGAGCGCCGCGGAGGCTGAACACTGAA. Amino acid sequence: CASRAPRRLNTE. The entire CDR3 sequence reads CASRAPRRLNTEAFF.

Concerning this clone: The observed sequence ends 3 residues before the CDR3 terminus, with the missing tail filled in from the germline J gene. The V call is TRBV30, the J call TRBJ1-1; D might be TRBD1 (5 bases). The CDR3 contains 13 residues. Germline values: CDR1 GTSNPN, CDR2 SVGIG (reference sequence). V was shortened by 3 bases and J by 3 bases, with 11 bases between the two germline ends. Here the CDR3 reads CAWRAGGDTEAFF. The covered CDR3 bases are TGTGCCTGGAGGGCTGGAGGGGACACTGAA.

On this clone itself: From the germline J gene comes the end of the CDR3, since the read stops 3 residues before it. The chain joins TRBV13 to TRBJ2-5, with D perhaps matching TRBD1 (5 bases). Between the trimmed V and J ends, which lost 3 bases and 1 base, there was a span of 12 bases. Germline V lookup: CDR1 PRHDT, CDR2 FYEKMQ (reference sequence). This CDR3 spans 15 amino acids. The CDR3 DNA, read in part, is TGTGCCAGCAGCTTCCGGACAAGCATCCAAGAGACC. Translating it yields CASSFRTSIQET. The full CDR3 sequence reads CASSFRTSIQETQYF.

Comments on this clone: Read coverage stops 3 residues before the CDR3 terminus; the germline J gene supplies the remainder. J is TRBJ2-1 and V is TRBV7-2, with 8 bases identical to TRBD2. With V trimmed by 1 base and J by 9 bases, 8 bases remained unmatched. The germline CDR1 and CDR2 sequences are SGHTA and FQGNSA. This CDR3 is built from 15 residues. The CDR3 spells CASSLGSGSSSEQFF. Incomplete CDR3 DNA: TGTGCCAGCAGCTTAGGGAGCGGGAGTTCCAGTGAG.

A remark on this clone: The CDR3 extends 3 residues past the end of the read, so its final part is completed from the germline J gene. The chain has TRBV7-3 and TRBJ1-4; a weak D match, TRBD1 (5 bases). Germline V gives CDR1 SGHTA, CDR2 FQGTGA. The CDR3 contains 15 residues. The V gene lost 4 bases and the J gene lost 8 bases, with 17 bases spanning the gap. The part of the CDR3 DNA that was read is TGTGCCAGCAGCTATGGGACTCAGGGCCAAGAAAAA. Residues: CASSYGTQGQEK. From start to end, the CDR3 is CASSYGTQGQEKLFF.

Comments on this clone: The CDR3 extends 3 residues past the end of the read, so its final part is completed from the germline J gene. The rearrangement links TRBV28 to TRBJ2-3; D is possibly TRBD1 (7 bases). The ends were cut back, 7 bases at V and 5 bases at J, with 22 bases in the middle. CDR1 MDHEN and CDR2 SYDVKM come from the germline V gene. The CDR3 is 16 amino acids. The DNA read from the CDR3 is TGTGCCAGCACTGACTCATGGAGGGGGCGCGGAGATACG. Its translation: CASTDSWRGRGDT. The CDR3 in full is CASTDSWRGRGDTQYF.

Remarks on this clone: Read data end 3 residues before the CDR3 end; the end is taken from the germline J gene. The chain links TRBV7-9 to TRBJ1-1; TRBD1 matches 7 bases. Trimming removed 3 bases from V and 5 bases from J; junction bases left unmatched: 9. The CDR3 has 15 residues. From germline, CDR1 is SEHNR and CDR2 FQNEAQ (reference sequence). The CDR3 reads CASSFSQGYFTEAFF. Partial CDR3 DNA: TGTGCCAGCAGCTTTTCACAGGGGTATTTTACTGAA.

In regard to this clone: The read gets to within 3 residues of the CDR3 end, and the germline J gene fills in the rest. The rearrangement joins TRBV2 to TRBJ2-3; possibly TRBD2 for D (6 bases). The germline V gene encodes CDR1 SNHLY and CDR2 FYNNEI. The V and J ends lost 8 bases and 1 base respectively, with 10 bases between them. The CDR3 length is 13 residues. CDR3 bases read: TGTGCCAGCGAGGGACTTCGCACAGATACG. Translated: CASEGLRTDT. The entire CDR3 reads CASEGLRTDTQYF.

Of note for this clone: The CDR3 is cut off 3 residues early in the read; its end comes from the germline J gene. The chain joins TRBV9 to TRBJ1-1; D is ambiguous. Per germline, CDR1 SGDLS and CDR2 YYNGEE. The CDR3 is made up of 17 amino acids. V gave up 4 bases and J gave up 5 bases, with 24 bases separating them. CDR3 amino acids: CASSPSGGSFRGTEAFF. The CDR3 DNA, read in part, is TGTGCCAGCAGCCCCAGCGGAGGGAGTTTTCGCGGTACTGAA.

As for this clone: The CDR3 extends 3 residues past the end of the read, so its final part is completed from the germline J gene. The V call is TRBV20-1, the J call TRBJ2-3, with 10 bases that match TRBD2. CDR1 and CDR2 (germline): DFQATT, SNEGSKA (reference sequence). Trimming cost V 3 bases and J 2 bases; bases outside gene matches: 8. The CDR3 is 16 amino acids. The part of the CDR3 DNA that was read is TGCAGTGCTAGTCCTACTAGCGGGGCTTACACAGATACG. Translating gives CSASPTSGAYTDT. The complete CDR3 reads CSASPTSGAYTDTQYF.

As for this clone: The observed sequence ends 3 residues before the CDR3 terminus, with the missing tail filled in from the germline J gene. This chain joins TRBV5-4 and TRBJ1-2; weak D call: TRBD1 (5 bases). In germline, CDR1 is SGHNT, CDR2 YYREEE (reference sequence). This CDR3 region has 12 residues. The CDR3 reads CASSFDSRGYTF. Partial CDR3 DNA: TGTGCCAGCAGCTTTGACAGCAGAGGC.

The CDR3 bases that were read are TGTGCCAGCAGCTTAGTTCCTAGCCCCACAGATACG. Its translation is CASSLVPSPTDT. The CDR3 in full is CASSLVPSPTDTQYF. The chain combines TRBV7-9 with TRBJ2-3, with D possibly TRBD2 on 5 matching bases. Read coverage stops 3 residues before the CDR3 terminus; the germline J gene supplies the remainder. This CDR3 has 15 residues. Germline V gene sequence: CDR1 SEHNR, CDR2 FQNEAQ (reference sequence). Trimming removed 1 base at V and 2 bases at J, with 10 bases between.

In the case of this clone: The read ends 3 residues shy of where the CDR3 ends; the end is completed using the germline J gene. The chain is built from TRBV18 and TRBJ1-6; D possibly corresponds to TRBD1 (6 bases). This CDR3 contains 13 residues. Trimming left V 6 bases short and J 9 bases short, with 12 bases between. The V gene's germline CDR1 is KGHSH and CDR2 LQKENI. The CDR3: CASSPGGASPLHF. The sequenced part of the CDR3 DNA is TGTGCCAGCTCCCCCGGGGGGGCTTCACCC.

A remark on this clone: The missing CDR3 end, 3 residues past where the read stops, is filled in from the germline J gene. V is TRBV28 and J is TRBJ1-4; maybe TRBD1 (5 bases). The CDR3 extends over 16 amino acids. Germline CDR1 is MDHEN and CDR2 is SYDVKM. The V gene lost 5 bases and the J gene lost 2 bases, with 15 bases spanning the gap. The sequenced part of the CDR3 DNA is TGTGCCAGCAGTGGGGCAGGGTGGGCCACTAATGAAAAA. Translating it yields CASSGAGWATNEK. The entire CDR3 is CASSGAGWATNEKLFF. Using reference TRBV28 and TRBJ1-4 for the parts outside the CDR3, the full variable domain is DVKVTQSSRYLVKRTGEKVFLECVQDMDHENMFWYRQDPGLGLRLIYFSYDVKMKEKGDIPEGYSVSREKKERFSLILESASTNQTSMYLCASSGAGWATNEKLFFGSGTQLSVL.

About this clone: From the germline J gene comes the end of the CDR3, since the read stops 3 residues before it. V usage is TRBV5-1 and J usage is TRBJ2-3; 10 bases map to TRBD1. CDR1 is SGHRS, CDR2 YFSETQ, per germline. Trimming removed 3 bases from V and 5 bases from J; junction bases left unmatched: 6. The CDR3 consists of 15 residues. Incomplete CDR3 DNA: TGCGCCAGCAGCTGGACAGGGGGGCAGAGAGATACG. Its translation: CASSWTGGQRDT. The complete CDR3 reads CASSWTGGQRDTQYF.

Details on this clone: Sequencing ends 3 residues short of the CDR3 end; the germline J gene provides the rest. The chain is built from TRBV5-1 and TRBJ1-4, with D possibly being TRBD1 (5 bases). The germline CDR1 and CDR2 sequences are SGHRS and YFSETQ. The CDR3 is 15 amino acids. The germline V and J ends were trimmed by 1 base and 2 bases, with 9 bases remaining between them. The sequenced CDR3 bases are TGCGCCAGCAGCTTGACAGGAAACACTAATGAAAAA. It encodes CASSLTGNTNEK. The full-length CDR3 reads as CASSLTGNTNEKLFF.

Details on this clone: Read coverage stops 3 residues before the CDR3 terminus; the germline J gene supplies the remainder. The chain is built from TRBV19 and TRBJ1-1; D gene ambiguous. The CDR3 sequence is 13 residues long. Germline V gene sequence: CDR1 LNHDA, CDR2 SQIVND (reference sequence). Trimming took off 7 bases at V and 4 bases at J, with 13 bases between the two ends. The CDR3 bases that were read are TGTGCCAGTACGGAGAAGACAAGCACTGAA. This sequence encodes CASTEKTSTE. The whole CDR3 region reads CASTEKTSTEAFF.

Points on this clone: The sequence runs out 3 residues before the end of the CDR3; the remainder is reconstructed from the germline J gene. V is TRBV28 and J is TRBJ2-5; no definite D call. The length of the CDR3 is 12 residues. CDR1 and CDR2 (germline): MDHEN, SYDVKM. Between the trimmed V and J ends, which lost 6 bases and 4 bases, there was a span of 9 bases. The part of the CDR3 DNA that was read is TGTGCCAGCAGGCCAGGTGGAGAGACC. This translates into CASRPGGET. The whole CDR3 sequence reads CASRPGGETQYF.

Comments on this clone: The read stops 3 residues short of the end of the CDR3; the missing end is completed from the germline J gene. The chain joins TRBV11-2 to TRBJ2-2, with 7 bases lining up with TRBD2. CDR1 is SGHAT, CDR2 FQNNGV, per germline. V lost 3 bases to trimming and J lost 4 bases; unmatched junction nucleotides: 5. The CDR3 consists of 15 residues. CDR3 sequence: CASSFGGGGTGELFF. The sequenced part of the CDR3 DNA is TGTGCCAGCAGCTTTGGGGGGGGAGGCACCGGGGAG.

Details on this clone: The missing CDR3 end, 3 residues past where the read stops, is filled in from the germline J gene. The V call is TRBV5-1, the J call TRBJ1-1; perhaps TRBD1 as D (5 bases). The CDR3 covers 14 residues. The V end lost 0 bases, the J end lost 3 bases, and 9 bases lay between the germline ends. The V gene's germline CDR1 is SGHRS and CDR2 YFSETQ. This chain's CDR3 is CASSLGQTDTEAFF. CDR3 DNA, as far as it was read: TGCGCCAGCAGCTTGGGACAGACTGACACTGAA. The whole variable domain, remainder taken from reference TRBV5-1 and TRBJ1-1, is KAGVTQTPRYLIKTRGQQVTLSCSPISGHRSVSWYQQTPGQGLQFLFEYFSETQRNKGNFPGRFSGRQFSNSRSEMNVSTLELGDSALYLCASSLGQTDTEAFFGQGTRLTVV.

With regard to this clone: The read ends 3 residues shy of where the CDR3 ends; the end is completed using the germline J gene. This chain links TRBV7-7 with TRBJ2-3; possible D gene TRBD2, 6 bases. This CDR3 is 14 amino acids long. Trimming removed 1 base from V and 5 bases from J, with 10 bases in between. Per germline, CDR1 SSHAT and CDR2 FNYEAQ (reference sequence). This chain's CDR3 is CASSLGGVVDTQYF. The sequenced CDR3 bases are TGTGCCAGCAGCTTAGGGGGGGTAGTAGATACG. Full variable domain (missing parts from reference TRBV7-7 and TRBJ2-3): GAGVSQSPRYKVTKRGQDVTLRCDPISSHATLYWYQQALGQGPEFLTYFNYEAQPDKSGLPSDRFSAERPEGSISTLTIQRTEQRDSAMYRCASSLGGVVDTQYFGPGTRLTVL.

To note about this clone: The read halts 3 residues ahead of the CDR3 end, with the missing end drawn from the germline J gene. V gene TRBV5-1 combines with J gene TRBJ2-7; the match to TRBD2 covers 8 bases. This CDR3 is built from 14 residues. Germline V gene sequence: CDR1 SGHRS, CDR2 YFSETQ. Unmatched junction bases numbered 0, after V lost 1 base and J lost 0 bases. The part of the CDR3 DNA that was read is TGCGCCAGCAGCTTGACTAGCGGCTCCTACGAG. This gives the protein CASSLTSGSYE. The whole CDR3 is CASSLTSGSYEQYF.

Comment on this clone: The CDR3 end falls 3 residues outside the read, so it is completed with the germline J gene. This sequence joins TRBV7-6 and TRBJ2-7; D is possibly TRBD2 (5 bases). The V end lost 4 bases, the J end lost 2 bases, and 9 bases lay between the germline ends. Germline CDR1 SGHVS, CDR2 FNYEAQ. The CDR3 is 13 residues long. The CDR3 sequence: CASSYGVAYEQYF. CDR3 bases read: TGTGCCAGCAGCTACGGGGTCGCCTACGAG.

In regard to this clone: The CDR3 end lies 3 residues beyond the end of the read and is filled in from the germline J gene. J is TRBJ2-7 and V is TRBV11-2, with 7 bases aligning to TRBD1. Germline values: CDR1 SGHAT, CDR2 FQNNGV. V was pared by 4 bases and J by 5 bases, with 11 bases of the junction left unmatched. This CDR3 comprises 15 residues. The CDR3 bases that were read are TGTGCCAGCAGCTATGGCCGACAGGGCCGGAACGAG. Its protein product is CASSYGRQGRNE. From start to end, the CDR3 is CASSYGRQGRNEQYF.

The CDR3 here is CASGGVLSGRWSKADTQYF. The sequenced part of the CDR3 DNA is TGTGCCAGCGGGGGAGTTCTTAGCGGGAGGTGGAGTAAGGCAGATACG. This chain connects TRBV28 to TRBJ2-3, with 10 bases fitting TRBD2. The CDR3 end falls 3 residues outside the read, so it is completed with the germline J gene. There are 19 residues in the CDR3. Trimming at V came to 8 bases and at J to 4 bases, leaving 21 bases not matched to a gene. From germline, CDR1 is MDHEN and CDR2 SYDVKM.

The CDR3 DNA, read in part, is TGCAGTGCTAGAGGGAACAGTTGGGTCATGAACACTGAA. It encodes CSARGNSWVMNTE. The complete CDR3 reads CSARGNSWVMNTEAFF. The chain couples TRBV20-1 to TRBJ1-1; D unclear. With the read ending 3 residues before the CDR3 end, the germline J gene is used to fill in that end. This CDR3 comprises 16 residues. Trimming cost V 1 base and J 0 bases, with 15 bases left between them. Germline loops: CDR1 DFQATT, CDR2 SNEGSKA (reference sequence).

Note on this clone: Other nucleotide sequences from this sample produce the same CDR3. This CDR3 reads CASSLPGTGITPGPGELFF. CDR3 DNA (partial): TGTGCCAGCAGCCTTCCCGGGACAGGGATTACCCCGGGCCCCGGGGAG. This rearrangement joins TRBV14 to TRBJ2-2; 9 bases map to TRBD1. The read comes to an end 3 residues before the CDR3 does, leaving the germline J gene to fill in the end. This CDR3 region has 19 residues. The germline CDR1 and CDR2 sequences are SGHDN and FVKESK. The ends lost 4 bases at V and 6 bases at J; junction bases unmatched: 18.

A remark on this clone: The read terminates 3 residues ahead of where the CDR3 ends, so the germline J gene completes it. J is TRBJ2-2 and V is TRBV7-6; TRBD2 matches 9 bases. Germline V gene sequence: CDR1 SGHVS, CDR2 FNYEAQ. The length of the CDR3 is 16 residues. J lost 0 bases, V lost 5 bases, and 4 bases had no gene match. The CDR3 loop is CASSPRTSANTGELFF. CDR3 DNA (partial): TGTGCCAGCAGCCCGCGGACTAGCGCGAACACCGGGGAG.

As concerns this clone: With the read ending 3 residues before the CDR3 end, the germline J gene is used to fill in that end. The gene calls are TRBV20-1 and TRBJ1-4; 8 nucleotides align to TRBD1. Germline V CDR1 and CDR2: DFQATT, SNEGSKA (reference sequence). The CDR3 is 14 residues long. The ends lost 5 bases at V and 8 bases at J; junction bases unmatched: 10. This CDR3 is CSASPGTGWEKLFF. The part of the CDR3 DNA that was read is TGCAGTGCTTCCCCCGGGACAGGCTGGGAAAAA.

About this clone: The read halts 3 residues ahead of the CDR3 end, with the missing end drawn from the germline J gene. The chain recombines TRBV10-1 with TRBJ2-1, with 9 bases fitting TRBD2. The CDR3 has 15 amino acids. The V segment lost 4 bases and the J segment 9 bases; nucleotides outside the gene matches: 10. Germline-derived CDR1 and CDR2 are WNHNN and SYGVQD (reference sequence). The DNA read from the CDR3 is TGCGCCAGCAGTGCTCTGAGCGGGGGGAAGATTGAG. Amino acids: CASSALSGGKIE. The complete CDR3 reads CASSALSGGKIEQFF.